These 3 T cell receptor beta chains were sequenced from one sample in a study of T cell responses to AZD1222 COVID-19 vaccine. The repertoire was sequenced with immunoSEQ multiplex PCR; TCRdb's copy has only in-frame clones and lacks some. This table has approximately 130,000 clones, 93% appearing once. The input for sequencing was peripheral blood, taken on day 0 of AZD1222 vaccination. These receptors all come from an adult in good health.

The chain is built from TRBV19 and TRBJ2-7; unclear D gene. Trimming took off 5 bases at V and 5 bases at J, with 16 bases between the two ends. The CDR3 is 14 residues long. Germline V CDR1 and CDR2: LNHDA, SQIVND (reference sequence). CDR3 sequence: CASSRWTTSDEQYF. The CDR3 nucleotides read TGTGCCAGTAGTCGCTGGACGACGTCCGACGAGCAGTACTTC.

This rearrangement joins TRBV5-1 to TRBJ2-5, with 7 bases matching TRBD2. Losses at the gene ends were 8 bases for V and 5 bases for J; bases not matched to a gene: 12. The CDR3 contains 14 residues. Germline loops: CDR1 SGHRS, CDR2 YFSETQ. CDR3 sequence (DNA): TGCGCCAGTAAACCGGGGGGATTGAAGGAGACCCAGTACTTC. Its translation: CASKPGGLKETQYF.

This clone was found once. The chain is built from TRBV10-3 and TRBJ1-5; no clear D. Trimming removed 4 bases at V and 0 bases at J, with 7 bases between. Germline values: CDR1 ENHRY, CDR2 SYGVKD. CDR3 length equals 14 residues. The CDR3 DNA sequence: TGTGCCATCAGTGCCGGGGTTAGCAATCAGCCCCAGCATTTT. This codes for CAISAGVSNQPQHF.